This T cell receptor (beta chain) was sequenced in a study of shared clonotypes between healthy human individuals. This table comes from immunoSEQ multiplex PCR, and its TCRdb copy is limited to in-frame clones, with some not included. The table records roughly 500,000 clones, 79% of them present only once. The V gene's germline CDR1 is LGHNA and CDR2 YSLEER. This CDR3 region has 15 residues. The V and J ends lost 0 bases and 12 bases, in that order; junction bases with no gene match: 8. Sequencing was performed on PBMCs. The sequence derives from a woman aged 40 to 50 in good health. Some clones in this sample may be carry-over from other donors' samples. The chain is built from TRBV4-3 and TRBJ2-1, with 10 bases that match TRBD2. CDR3 in DNA: TGCGCCAGCAGCCAAGATCAGGCTAGCGGGAGAGTGCAGTTCTTC. Its protein is CASSQDQASGRVQFF.